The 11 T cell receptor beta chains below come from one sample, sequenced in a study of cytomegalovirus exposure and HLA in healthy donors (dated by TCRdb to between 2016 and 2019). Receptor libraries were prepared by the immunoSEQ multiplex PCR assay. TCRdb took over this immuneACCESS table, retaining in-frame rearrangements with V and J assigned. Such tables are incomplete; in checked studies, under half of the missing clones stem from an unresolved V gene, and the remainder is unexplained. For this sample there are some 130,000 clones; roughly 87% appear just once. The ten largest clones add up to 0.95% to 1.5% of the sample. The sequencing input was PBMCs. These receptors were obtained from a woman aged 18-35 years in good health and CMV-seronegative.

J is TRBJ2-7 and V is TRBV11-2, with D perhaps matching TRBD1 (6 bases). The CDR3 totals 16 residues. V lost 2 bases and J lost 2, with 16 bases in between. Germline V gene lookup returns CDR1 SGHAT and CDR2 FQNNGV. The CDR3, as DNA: TGTGCCAGCAGCTTATCGAGGTGGACAGACCCCTACGAGCAGTACTTC. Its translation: CASSLSRWTDPYEQYF.

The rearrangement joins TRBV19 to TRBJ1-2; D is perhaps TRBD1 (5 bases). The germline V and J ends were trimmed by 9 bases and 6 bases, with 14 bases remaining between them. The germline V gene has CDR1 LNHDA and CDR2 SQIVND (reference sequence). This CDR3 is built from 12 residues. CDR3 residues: CASSIGADGYTF. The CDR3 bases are TGTGCCAGCTCCATTGGGGCGGATGGCTACACCTTC.

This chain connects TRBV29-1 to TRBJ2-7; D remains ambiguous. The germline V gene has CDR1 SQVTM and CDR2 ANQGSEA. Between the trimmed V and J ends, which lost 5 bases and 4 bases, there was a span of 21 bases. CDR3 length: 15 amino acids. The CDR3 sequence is CSVLIVVGGSYEQYF. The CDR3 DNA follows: TGCAGCGTTCTAATCGTCGTTGGCGGTTCTTACGAGCAGTACTTC.

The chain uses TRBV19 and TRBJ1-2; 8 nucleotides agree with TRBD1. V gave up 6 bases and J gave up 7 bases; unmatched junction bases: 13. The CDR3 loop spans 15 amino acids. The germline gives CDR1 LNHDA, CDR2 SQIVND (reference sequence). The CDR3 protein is CASSSRGQGAGGYTF. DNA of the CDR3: TGTGCCAGTAGCTCCCGAGGCCAGGGGGCTGGTGGCTACACCTTC.

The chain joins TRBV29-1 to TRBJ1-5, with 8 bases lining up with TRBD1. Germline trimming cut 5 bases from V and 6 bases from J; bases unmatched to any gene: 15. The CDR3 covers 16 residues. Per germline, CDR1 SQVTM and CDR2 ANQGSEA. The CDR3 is CSVPHSGGAGGQPQHF. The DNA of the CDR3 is TGCAGCGTTCCCCATTCAGGGGGCGCAGGGGGTCAGCCCCAGCATTTT. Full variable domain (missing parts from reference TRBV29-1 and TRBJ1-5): SAVISQKPSRDICQRGTSLTIQCQVDSQVTMMFWYRQQPGQSLTLIATANQGSEATYESGFVIDKFPISRPNLTFSTLTVSNMSPEDSSIYLCSVPHSGGAGGQPQHFGDGTRLSIL.

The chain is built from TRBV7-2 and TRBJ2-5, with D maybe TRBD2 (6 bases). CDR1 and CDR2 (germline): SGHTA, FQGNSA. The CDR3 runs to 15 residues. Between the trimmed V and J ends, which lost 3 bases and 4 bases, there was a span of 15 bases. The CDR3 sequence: CASSFAAGSGETQYF. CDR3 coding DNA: TGTGCCAGCAGCTTTGCGGCGGGGTCTGGAGAGACCCAGTACTTC. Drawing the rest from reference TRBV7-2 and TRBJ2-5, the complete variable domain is GAGVSQSPSNKVTEKGKDVELRCDPISGHTALYWYRQSLGQGLEFLIYFQGNSAPDKSGLPSDRFSAERTGGSVSTLTIQRTQQEDSAVYLCASSFAAGSGETQYFGPGTRLLVL.

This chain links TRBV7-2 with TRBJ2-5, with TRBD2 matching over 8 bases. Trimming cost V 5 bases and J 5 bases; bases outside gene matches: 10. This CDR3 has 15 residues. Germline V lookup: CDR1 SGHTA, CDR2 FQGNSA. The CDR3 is CASSRPGGGRETQYF. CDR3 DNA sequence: TGTGCCAGCAGCCGTCCCGGGGGGGGCCGGGAGACCCAGTACTTC.

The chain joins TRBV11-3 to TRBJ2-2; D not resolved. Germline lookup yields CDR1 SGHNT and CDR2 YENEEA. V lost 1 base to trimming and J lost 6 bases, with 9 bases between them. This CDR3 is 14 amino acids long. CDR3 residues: CASSLGSSSGELFF. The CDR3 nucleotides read TGTGCCAGCAGCTTAGGTTCGTCCTCCGGGGAGCTGTTTTTT.

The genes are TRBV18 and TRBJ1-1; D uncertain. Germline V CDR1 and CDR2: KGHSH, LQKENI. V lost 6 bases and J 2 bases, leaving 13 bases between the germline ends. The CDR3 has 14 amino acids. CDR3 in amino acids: CASSRERVNTEAFF. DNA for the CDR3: TGTGCCAGCTCGCGGGAAAGGGTAAACACTGAAGCTTTCTTT. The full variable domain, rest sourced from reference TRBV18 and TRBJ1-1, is NAGVMQNPRHLVRRRGQEARLRCSPMKGHSHVYWYRQLPEEGLKFMVYLQKENIIDESGMPKERFSAEFPKEGPSILRIQQVVRGDSAAYFCASSRERVNTEAFFGQGTRLTVV.

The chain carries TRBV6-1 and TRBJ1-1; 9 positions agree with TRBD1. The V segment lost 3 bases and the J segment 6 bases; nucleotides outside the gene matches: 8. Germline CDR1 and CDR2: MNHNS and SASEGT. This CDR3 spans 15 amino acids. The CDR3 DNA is TGTGCCAGCAGTGACCCGGGACAGGGCGCTCCTGAAGCTTTCTTT. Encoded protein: CASSDPGQGAPEAFF.

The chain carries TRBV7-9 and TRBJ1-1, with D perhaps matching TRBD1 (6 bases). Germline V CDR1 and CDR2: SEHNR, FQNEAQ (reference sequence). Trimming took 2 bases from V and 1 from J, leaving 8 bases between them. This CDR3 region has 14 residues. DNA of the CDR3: TGTGCCAGCAGCTTAAAAGGGGGGAACACTGAAGCTTTCTTT. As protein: CASSLKGGNTEAFF.